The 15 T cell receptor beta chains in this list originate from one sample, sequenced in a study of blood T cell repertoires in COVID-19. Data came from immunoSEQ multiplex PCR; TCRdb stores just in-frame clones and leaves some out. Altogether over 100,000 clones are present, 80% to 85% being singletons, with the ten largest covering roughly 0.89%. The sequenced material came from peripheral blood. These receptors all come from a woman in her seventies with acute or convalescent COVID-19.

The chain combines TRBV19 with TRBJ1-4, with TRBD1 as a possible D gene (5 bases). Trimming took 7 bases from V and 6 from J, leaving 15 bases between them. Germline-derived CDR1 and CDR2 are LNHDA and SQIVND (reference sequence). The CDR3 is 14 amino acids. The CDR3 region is CASNERGGDEKLFF. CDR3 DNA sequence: TGTGCCAGTAATGAGAGGGGCGGGGATGAAAAACTGTTTTTT.

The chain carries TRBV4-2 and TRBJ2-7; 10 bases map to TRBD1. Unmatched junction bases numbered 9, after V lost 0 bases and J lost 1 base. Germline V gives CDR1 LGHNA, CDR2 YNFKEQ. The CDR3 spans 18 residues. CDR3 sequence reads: CASSQDFLRTGGSYEQYF. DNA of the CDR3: TGTGCCAGCAGCCAAGATTTTTTGCGGACAGGGGGATCCTACGAGCAGTACTTC.

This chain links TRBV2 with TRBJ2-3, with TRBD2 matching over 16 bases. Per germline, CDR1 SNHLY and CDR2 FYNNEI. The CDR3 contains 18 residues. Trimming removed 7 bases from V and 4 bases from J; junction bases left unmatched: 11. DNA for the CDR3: TGTGCCAGCAAGATATCCGGGACTAGCGGGAGGGCCGCAGATACGCAGTATTTT. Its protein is CASKISGTSGRAADTQYF.

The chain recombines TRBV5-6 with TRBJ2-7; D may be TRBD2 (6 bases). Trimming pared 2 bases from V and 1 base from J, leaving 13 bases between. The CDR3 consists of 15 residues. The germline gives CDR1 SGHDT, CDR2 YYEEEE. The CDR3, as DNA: TGTGCCAGCAGCTTTGGGGGGACTTCGTCCTACGAGCAGTACTTC. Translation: CASSFGGTSSYEQYF.

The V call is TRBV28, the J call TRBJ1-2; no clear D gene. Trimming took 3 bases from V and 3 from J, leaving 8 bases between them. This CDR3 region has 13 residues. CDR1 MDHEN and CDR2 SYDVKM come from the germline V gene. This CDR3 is CASSFSRYYGYTF. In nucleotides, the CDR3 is TGTGCCAGCAGTTTTAGCCGTTACTATGGCTACACCTTC.

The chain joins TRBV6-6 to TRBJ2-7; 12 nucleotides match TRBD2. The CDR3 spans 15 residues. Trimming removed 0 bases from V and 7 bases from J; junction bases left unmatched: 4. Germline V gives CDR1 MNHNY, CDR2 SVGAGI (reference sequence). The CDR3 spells CASSYSSSGREEQYF. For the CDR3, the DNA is TGTGCCAGCAGTTACTCGTCTAGCGGGAGGGAAGAGCAGTACTTC.

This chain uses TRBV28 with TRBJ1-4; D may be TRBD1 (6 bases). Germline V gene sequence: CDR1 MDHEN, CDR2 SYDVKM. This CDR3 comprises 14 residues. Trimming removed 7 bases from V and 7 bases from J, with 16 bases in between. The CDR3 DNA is TGTGCCAGCACCTCAGGGGAAATGGGTGAAAAACTGTTTTTT. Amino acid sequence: CASTSGEMGEKLFF.

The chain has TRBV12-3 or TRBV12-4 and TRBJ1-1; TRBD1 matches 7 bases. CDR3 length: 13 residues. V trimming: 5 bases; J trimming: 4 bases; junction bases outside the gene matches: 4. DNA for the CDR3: TGTGCCAGCAGTACAGGGGTGGGCACTGAAGCTTTCTTT. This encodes CASSTGVGTEAFF.

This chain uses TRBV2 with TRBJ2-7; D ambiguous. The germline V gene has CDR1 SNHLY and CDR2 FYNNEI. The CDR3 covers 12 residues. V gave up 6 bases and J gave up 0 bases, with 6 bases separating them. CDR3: CASSRLSYEQYF. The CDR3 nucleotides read TGTGCCAGCAGCCGACTCTCCTACGAGCAGTACTTC.

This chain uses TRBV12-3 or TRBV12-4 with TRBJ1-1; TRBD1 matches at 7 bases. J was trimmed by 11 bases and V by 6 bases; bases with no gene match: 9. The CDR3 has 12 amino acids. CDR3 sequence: CASSNTGDWAFF. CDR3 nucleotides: TGTGCCAGCAGCAATACAGGGGATTGGGCTTTCTTT.

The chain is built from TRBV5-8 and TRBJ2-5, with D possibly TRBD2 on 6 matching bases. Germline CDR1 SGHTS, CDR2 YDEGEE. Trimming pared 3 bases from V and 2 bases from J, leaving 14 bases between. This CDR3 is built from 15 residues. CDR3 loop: CASSSATRVQETQYF. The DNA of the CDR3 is TGTGCCAGCAGCTCCGCGACTAGAGTACAAGAGACCCAGTACTTC.

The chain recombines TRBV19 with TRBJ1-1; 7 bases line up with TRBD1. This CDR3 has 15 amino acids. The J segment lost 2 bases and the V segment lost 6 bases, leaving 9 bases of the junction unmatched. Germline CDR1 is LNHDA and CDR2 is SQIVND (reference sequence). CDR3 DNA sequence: TGTGCCAGTAGAATGACAGGGCGGGAAAACACTGAAGCTTTCTTT. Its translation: CASRMTGRENTEAFF.

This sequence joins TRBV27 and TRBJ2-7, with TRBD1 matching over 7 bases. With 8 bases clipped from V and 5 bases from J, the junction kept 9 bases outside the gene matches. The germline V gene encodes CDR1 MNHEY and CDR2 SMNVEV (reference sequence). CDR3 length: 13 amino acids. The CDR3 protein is CASCRRQGHEQYF. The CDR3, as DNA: TGTGCCAGCTGTAGAAGACAGGGCCACGAGCAGTACTTC.

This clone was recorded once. The CDR3 protein is CASREQGRETQYF. The CDR3 DNA is TGTGCCAGCAGGGAACAGGGGCGGGAGACCCAGTACTTC. The chain is built from TRBV11-2 and TRBJ2-5; 7 nucleotides line up with TRBD1. The CDR3 covers 13 residues. Trimming at V came to 6 bases and at J to 5 bases, leaving 6 bases not matched to a gene. Germline lookup yields CDR1 SGHAT and CDR2 FQNNGV.

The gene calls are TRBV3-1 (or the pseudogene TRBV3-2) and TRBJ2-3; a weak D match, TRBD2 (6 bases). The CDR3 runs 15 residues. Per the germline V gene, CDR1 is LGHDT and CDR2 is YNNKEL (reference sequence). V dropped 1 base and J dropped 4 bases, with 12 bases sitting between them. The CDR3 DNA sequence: TGTGCCAGCAGCCAAGGGGGGGTTATCGCAGATACGCAGTATTTT. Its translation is CASSQGGVIADTQYF.